The T cell receptor beta chain described here comes from a study of blood T cell repertoires in COVID-19. Study at large: Specimens from acute and convalescent COVID-19 originated in the United States, Italy and Spain.

Germline V gene sequence: CDR1 ENHRY, CDR2 SYGVKD. The V end was cut by 10 bases, the J end by 0 bases, with 9 bases between. CDR3 length: 12 residues. Libraries were prepared by immunoSEQ multiplex PCR; TCRdb keeps only in-frame clonotypes and omits some of them. The profile shows 250,000 or so clones, approximately 85% of them singletons. Sequenced material: peripheral blood. This TCR came from a woman in her seventies with acute or convalescent COVID-19. This chain uses TRBV10-3 with TRBJ1-1; D remains ambiguous. The CDR3 nucleotides are TGTGCCACCCTGGGAGTGAACACTGAAGCTTTCTTT. Its translation: CATLGVNTEAFF.